This T cell receptor (beta chain) emerged from a study of T-cell memory formation after mild COVID-19. About this clonotype: Its antigen is unknown.

Whole-study findings and limits: The authors left the SARS-CoV-2 specificity of second-wave clones peaking on day 37 unconfirmed. While clones contracting from day 15 to 85 were balanced between CD4 and CD8, later expanders leaned CD4+.

The CDR3 loop spans 11 amino acids. Looked up from germline, CDR1 is SGHDT and CDR2 is YYEEEE. V was pared by 7 bases and J by 8 bases, with 12 bases between. TCRdb used MiXCR to reprocess the 5' RACE reads, holding one entry per CDR3 protein. This sample has around 180,000 distinct CDR3 sequences, with roughly 16% found just once. This TCR was recovered from an adult woman who had mild COVID-19 (a few samples of this study predate the infection). Cell type and time point are not known. The rearrangement uses TRBV5-6 and TRBJ1-2; TRBD1 might be the D (5 bases). What was sequenced was PBMCs or a T cell subset sorted from them (not recorded which). CDR3 DNA: TGTGCCAGCGCGGGGGGATTCGGCTACACCTTC. Its protein product is CASAGGFGYTF.